The entry that follows covers one TCR beta chain sequence. The data belong to a study of blood T cell repertoires in COVID-19. Study overall: Researchers got acute and convalescent COVID-19 samples from the United States, Italy and Spain. From T cells, B-cell-depleted T cells, or PBMCs came the material, which was cDNA or gDNA.

In the study's own analysis: It was from reference gene primer amplification that nucleated cell counts were estimated. Method: immunoSEQ multiplex PCR; TCRdb's copy keeps in-frame clones and lacks some. That table furnishes V, J and clone size, whereas the DNA furnished D and trimming. The table records fewer than 400,000 clones, roughly 89% of them present only once. Followed longitudinally, the Seattle patients had been enrolled during active infection. The CDR3 runs 18 residues. The germline V and J ends were trimmed by 1 base and 0 bases, with 16 bases remaining between them. CDR1 MGHRA and CDR2 YSYEKL come from the germline V gene.

The receptor's source is a woman between 25 and 40 years old with COVID-19, enrolled during active disease. Sequencing input: peripheral blood. This chain joins TRBV4-1 and TRBJ1-3; D perhaps matches TRBD1 (5 bases). CDR3 amino acids: CASSQVRRGESSGNTIYF. CDR3 DNA sequence: TGCGCCAGCAGCCAAGTGAGGAGGGGAGAGAGCTCTGGAAACACCATATATTTT.